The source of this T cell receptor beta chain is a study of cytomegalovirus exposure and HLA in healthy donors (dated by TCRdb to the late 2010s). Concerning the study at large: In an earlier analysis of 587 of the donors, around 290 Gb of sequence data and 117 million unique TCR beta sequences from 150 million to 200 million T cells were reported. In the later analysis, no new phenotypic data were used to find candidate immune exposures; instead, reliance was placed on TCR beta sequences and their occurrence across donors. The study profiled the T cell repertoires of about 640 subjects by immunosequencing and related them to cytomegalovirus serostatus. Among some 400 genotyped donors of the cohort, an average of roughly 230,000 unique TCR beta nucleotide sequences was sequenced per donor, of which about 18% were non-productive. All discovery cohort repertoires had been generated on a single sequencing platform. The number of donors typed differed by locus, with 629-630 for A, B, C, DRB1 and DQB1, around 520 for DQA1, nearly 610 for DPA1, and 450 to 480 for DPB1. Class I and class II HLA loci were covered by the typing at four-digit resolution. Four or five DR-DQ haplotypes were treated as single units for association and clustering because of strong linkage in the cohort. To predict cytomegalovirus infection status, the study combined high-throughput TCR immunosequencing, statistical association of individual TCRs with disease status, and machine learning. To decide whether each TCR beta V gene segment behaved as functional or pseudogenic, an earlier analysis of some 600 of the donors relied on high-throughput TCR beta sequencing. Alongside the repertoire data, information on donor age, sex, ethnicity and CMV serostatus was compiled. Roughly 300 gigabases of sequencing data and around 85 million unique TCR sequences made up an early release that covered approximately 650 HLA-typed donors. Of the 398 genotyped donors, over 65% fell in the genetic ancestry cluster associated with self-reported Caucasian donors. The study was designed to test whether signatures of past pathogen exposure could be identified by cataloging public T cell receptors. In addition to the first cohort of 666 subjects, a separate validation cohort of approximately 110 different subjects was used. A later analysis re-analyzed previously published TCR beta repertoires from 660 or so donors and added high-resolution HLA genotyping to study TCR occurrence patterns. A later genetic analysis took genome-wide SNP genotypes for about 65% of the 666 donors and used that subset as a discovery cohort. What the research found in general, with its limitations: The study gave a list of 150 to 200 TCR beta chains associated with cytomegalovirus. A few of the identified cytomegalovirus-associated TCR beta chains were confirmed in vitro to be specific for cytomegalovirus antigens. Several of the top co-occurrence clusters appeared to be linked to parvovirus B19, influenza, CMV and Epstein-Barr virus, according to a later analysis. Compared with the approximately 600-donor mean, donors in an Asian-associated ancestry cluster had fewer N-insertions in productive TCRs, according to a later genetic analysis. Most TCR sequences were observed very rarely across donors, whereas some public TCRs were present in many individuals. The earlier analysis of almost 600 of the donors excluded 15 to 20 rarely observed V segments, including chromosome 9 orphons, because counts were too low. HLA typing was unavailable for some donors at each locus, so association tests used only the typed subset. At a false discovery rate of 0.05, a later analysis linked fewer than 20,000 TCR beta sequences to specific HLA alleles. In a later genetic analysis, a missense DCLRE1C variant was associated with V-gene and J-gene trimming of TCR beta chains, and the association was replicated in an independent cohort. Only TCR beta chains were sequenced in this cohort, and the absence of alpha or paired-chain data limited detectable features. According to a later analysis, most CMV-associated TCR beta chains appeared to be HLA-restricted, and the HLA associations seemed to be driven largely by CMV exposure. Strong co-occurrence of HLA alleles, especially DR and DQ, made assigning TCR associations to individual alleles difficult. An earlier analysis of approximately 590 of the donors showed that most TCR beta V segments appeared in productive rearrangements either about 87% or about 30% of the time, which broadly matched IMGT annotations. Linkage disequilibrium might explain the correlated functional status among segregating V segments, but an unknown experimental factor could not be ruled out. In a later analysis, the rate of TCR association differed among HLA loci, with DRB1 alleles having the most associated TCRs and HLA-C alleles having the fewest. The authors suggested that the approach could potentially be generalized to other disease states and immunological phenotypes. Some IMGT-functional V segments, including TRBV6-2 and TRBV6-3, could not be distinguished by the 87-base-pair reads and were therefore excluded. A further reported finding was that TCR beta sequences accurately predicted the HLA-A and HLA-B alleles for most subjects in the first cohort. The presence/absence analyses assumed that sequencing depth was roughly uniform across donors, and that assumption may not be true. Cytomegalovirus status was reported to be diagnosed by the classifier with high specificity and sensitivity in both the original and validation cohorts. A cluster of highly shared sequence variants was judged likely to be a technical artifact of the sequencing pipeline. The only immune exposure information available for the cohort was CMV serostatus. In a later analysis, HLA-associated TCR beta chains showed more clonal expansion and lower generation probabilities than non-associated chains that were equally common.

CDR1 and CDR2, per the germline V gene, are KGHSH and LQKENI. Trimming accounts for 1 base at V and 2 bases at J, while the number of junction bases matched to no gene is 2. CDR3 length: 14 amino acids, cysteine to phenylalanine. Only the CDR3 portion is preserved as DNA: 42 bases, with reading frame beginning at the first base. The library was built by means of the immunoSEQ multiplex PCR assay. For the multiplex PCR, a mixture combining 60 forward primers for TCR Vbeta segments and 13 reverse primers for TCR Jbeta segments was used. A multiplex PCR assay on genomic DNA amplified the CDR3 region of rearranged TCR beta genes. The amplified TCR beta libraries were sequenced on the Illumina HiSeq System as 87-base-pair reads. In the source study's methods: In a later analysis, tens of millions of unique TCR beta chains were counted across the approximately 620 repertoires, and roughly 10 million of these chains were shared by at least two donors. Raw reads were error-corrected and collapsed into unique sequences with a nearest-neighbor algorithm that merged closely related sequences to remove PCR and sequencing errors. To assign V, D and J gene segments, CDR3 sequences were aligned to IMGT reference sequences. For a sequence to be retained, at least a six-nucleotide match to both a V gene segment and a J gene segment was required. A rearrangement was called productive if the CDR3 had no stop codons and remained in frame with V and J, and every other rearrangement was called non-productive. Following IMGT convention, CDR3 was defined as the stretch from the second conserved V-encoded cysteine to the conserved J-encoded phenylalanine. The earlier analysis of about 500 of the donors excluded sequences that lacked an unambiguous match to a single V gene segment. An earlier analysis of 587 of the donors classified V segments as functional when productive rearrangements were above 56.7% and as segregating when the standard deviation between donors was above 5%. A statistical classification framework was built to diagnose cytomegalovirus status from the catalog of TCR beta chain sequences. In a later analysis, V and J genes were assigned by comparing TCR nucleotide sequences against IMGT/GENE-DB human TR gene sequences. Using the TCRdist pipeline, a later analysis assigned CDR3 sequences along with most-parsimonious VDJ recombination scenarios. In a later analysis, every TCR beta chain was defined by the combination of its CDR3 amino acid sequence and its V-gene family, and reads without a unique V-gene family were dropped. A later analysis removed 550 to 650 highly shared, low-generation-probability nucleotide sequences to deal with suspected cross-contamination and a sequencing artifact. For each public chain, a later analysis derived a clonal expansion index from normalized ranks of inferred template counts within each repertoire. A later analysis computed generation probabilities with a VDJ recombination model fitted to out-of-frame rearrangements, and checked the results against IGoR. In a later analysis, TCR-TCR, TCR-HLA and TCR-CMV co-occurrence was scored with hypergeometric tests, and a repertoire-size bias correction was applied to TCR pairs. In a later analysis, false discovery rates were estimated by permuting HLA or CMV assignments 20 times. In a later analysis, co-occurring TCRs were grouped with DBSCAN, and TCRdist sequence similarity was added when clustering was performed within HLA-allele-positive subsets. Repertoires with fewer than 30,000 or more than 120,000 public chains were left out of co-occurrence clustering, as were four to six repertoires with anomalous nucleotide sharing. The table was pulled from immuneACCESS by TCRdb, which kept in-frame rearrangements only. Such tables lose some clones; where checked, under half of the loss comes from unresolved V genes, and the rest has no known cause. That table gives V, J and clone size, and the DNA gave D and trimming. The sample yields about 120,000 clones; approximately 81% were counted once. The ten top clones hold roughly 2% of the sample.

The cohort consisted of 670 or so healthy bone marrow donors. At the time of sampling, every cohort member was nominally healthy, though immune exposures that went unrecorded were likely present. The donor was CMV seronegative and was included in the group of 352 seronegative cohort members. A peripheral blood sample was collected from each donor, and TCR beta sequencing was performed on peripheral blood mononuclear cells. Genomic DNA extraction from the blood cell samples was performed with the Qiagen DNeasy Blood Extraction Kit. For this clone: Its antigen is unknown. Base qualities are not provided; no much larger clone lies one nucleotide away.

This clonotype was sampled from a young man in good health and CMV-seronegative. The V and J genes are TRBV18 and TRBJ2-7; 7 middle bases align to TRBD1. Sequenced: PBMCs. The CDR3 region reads CASSPRQGTYEQYF. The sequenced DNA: TGTGCCAGCTCACCACGACAGGGAACCTACGAGCAGTACTTC. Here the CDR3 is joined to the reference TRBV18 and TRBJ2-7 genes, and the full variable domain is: NAGVMQNPRHLVRRRGQEARLRCSPMKGHSHVYWYRQLPEEGLKFMVYLQKENIIDESGMPKERFSAEFPKEGPSILRIQQVVRGDSAAYFCASSPRQGTYEQYFGPGTRLTVT.